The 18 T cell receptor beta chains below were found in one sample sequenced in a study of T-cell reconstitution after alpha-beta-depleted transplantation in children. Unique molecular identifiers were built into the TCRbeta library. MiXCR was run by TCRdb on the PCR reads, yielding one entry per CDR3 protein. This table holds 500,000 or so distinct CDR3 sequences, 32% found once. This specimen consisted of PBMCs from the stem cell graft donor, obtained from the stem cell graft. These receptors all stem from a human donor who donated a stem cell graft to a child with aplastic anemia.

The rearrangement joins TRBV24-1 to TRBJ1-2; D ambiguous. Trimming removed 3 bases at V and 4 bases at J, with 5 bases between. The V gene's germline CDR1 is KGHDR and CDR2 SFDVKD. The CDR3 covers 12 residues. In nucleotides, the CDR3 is TGTGCCACCAGTGATCCAGGCTATGGCTACACCTTC. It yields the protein CATSDPGYGYTF.

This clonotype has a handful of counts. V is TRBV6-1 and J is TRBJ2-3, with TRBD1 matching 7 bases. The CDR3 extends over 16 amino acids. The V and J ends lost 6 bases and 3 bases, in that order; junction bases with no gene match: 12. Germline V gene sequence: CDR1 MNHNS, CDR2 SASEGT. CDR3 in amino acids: CASSRGSFLSTDTQYF. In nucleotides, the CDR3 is TGTGCCAGCAGCAGGGGGAGCTTCCTTTCGACAGATACGCAGTATTTT.

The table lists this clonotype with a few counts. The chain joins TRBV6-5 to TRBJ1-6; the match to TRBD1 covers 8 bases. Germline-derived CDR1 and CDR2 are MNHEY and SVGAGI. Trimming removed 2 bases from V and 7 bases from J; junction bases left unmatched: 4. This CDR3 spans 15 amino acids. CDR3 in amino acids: CASSYGGDRNSPLHF. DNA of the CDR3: TGTGCCAGCAGTTACGGGGGGGACAGGAATTCACCCCTCCACTTT.

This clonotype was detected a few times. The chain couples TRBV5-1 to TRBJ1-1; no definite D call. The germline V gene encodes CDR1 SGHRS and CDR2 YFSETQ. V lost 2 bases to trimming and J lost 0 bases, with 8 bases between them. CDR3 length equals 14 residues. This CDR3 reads CASSFEGMNTEAFF. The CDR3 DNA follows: TGCGCCAGCAGCTTTGAGGGTATGAACACTGAAGCTTTCTTT.

The CDR3 spells CASRKGGTGGSEAFF. CDR3 DNA sequence: TGTGCCAGCAGAAAAGGAGGTACAGGAGGGTCTGAAGCTTTCTTT. The chain carries TRBV12-3 or TRBV12-4 and TRBJ1-1; possible D gene TRBD1, 5 bases. The CDR3 covers 15 residues. Trimming removed 6 bases from V and 6 bases from J, with 20 bases in between.

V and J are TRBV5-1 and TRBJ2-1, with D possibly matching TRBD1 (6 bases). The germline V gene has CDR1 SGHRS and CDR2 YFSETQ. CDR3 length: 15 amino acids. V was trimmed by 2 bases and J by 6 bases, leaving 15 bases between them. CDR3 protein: CASSFAQGLSNEQFF. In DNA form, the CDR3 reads TGCGCCAGCAGCTTTGCACAGGGTCTGAGCAATGAGCAGTTCTTC.

In nucleotides, the CDR3 is TGTGCCATCAGTACTCGGGACCCTACGGCCAACGTCCTGACTTTC. It specifies CAISTRDPTANVLTF. This chain uses TRBV10-3 with TRBJ2-6, with D perhaps given as TRBD1 or TRBD2 (5 bases each). Germline V gene sequence: CDR1 ENHRY, CDR2 SYGVKD. The length of the CDR3 is 15 residues. V shed 5 bases and J shed 6 bases, with 14 bases lying between them.

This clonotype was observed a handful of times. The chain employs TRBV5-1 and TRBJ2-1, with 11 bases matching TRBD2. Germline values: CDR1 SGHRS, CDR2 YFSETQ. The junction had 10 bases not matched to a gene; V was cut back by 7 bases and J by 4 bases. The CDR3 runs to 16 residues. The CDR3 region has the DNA TGCGCCAGCGGCACGACTAGCGGGATACGTTACAATGAGCAGTTCTTC. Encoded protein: CASGTTSGIRYNEQFF.

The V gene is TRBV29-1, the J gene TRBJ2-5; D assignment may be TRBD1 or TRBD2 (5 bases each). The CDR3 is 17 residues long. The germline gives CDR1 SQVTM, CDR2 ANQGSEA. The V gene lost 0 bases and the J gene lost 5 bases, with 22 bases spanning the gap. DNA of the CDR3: TGCAGCGTTGAAGATGGGGGTTTGGGAAACCCCAGGGAGACCCAGTACTTC. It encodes CSVEDGGLGNPRETQYF. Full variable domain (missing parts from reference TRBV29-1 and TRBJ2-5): SAVISQKPSRDICQRGTSLTIQCQVDSQVTMMFWYRQQPGQSLTLIATANQGSEATYESGFVIDKFPISRPNLTFSTLTVSNMSPEDSSIYLCSVEDGGLGNPRETQYFGPGTRLLVL.

DNA for the CDR3: TGTGCCAGCAGCTTCAGCGGGAGAGCGAACACCGGGGAGCTGTTTTTT. Its protein is CASSFSGRANTGELFF. This chain joins TRBV7-9 and TRBJ2-2, with 8 positions matching TRBD2. With V trimmed by 3 bases and J by 0 bases, 3 bases remained unmatched. The CDR3 runs 16 residues. CDR1 and CDR2 (germline): SEHNR, FQNEAQ (reference sequence).

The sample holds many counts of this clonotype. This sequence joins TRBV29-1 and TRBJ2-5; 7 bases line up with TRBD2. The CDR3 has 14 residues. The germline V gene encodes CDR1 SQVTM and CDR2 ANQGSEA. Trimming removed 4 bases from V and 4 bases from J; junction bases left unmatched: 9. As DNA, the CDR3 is TGCAGCGTTGTCGGAGGGAGGGCCGGAGAGACCCAGTACTTC. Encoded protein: CSVVGGRAGETQYF.

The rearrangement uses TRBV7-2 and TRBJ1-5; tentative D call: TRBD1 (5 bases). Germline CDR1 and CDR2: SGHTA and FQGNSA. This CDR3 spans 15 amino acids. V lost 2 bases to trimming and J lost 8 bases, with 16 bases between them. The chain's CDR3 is CASSLPGQRIKPQHF. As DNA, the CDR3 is TGTGCCAGCAGCTTACCAGGGCAGCGGATAAAGCCCCAGCATTTT.

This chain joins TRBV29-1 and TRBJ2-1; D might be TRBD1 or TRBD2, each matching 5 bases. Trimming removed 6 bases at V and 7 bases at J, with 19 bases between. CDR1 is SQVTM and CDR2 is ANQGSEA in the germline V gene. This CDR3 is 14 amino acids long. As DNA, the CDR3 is TGCAGCGTCACATGGGACCGCCCGGGGAATGAGCAGTTCTTC. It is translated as CSVTWDRPGNEQFF.

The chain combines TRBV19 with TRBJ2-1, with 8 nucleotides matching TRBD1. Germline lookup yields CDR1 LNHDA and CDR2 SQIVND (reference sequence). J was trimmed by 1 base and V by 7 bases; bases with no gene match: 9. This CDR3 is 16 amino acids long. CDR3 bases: TGTGCCAGTACCGCAGGGGGCGTTAGATCCTACAATGAGCAGTTCTTC. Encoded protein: CASTAGGVRSYNEQFF.

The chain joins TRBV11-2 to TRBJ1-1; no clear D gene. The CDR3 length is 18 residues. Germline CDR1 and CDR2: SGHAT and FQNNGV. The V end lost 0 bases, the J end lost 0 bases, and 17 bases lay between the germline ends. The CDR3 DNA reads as TGTGCCAGCAGCTTAGATAAAATCCGCATTGACATGAACACTGAAGCTTTCTTT. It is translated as CASSLDKIRIDMNTEAFF. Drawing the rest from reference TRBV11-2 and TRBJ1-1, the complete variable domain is EAGVAQSPRYKIIEKRQSVAFWCNPISGHATLYWYQQILGQGPKLLIQFQNNGVVDDSQLPKDRFSAERLKGVDSTLKIQPAKLEDSAVYLCASSLDKIRIDMNTEAFFGQGTRLTVV.

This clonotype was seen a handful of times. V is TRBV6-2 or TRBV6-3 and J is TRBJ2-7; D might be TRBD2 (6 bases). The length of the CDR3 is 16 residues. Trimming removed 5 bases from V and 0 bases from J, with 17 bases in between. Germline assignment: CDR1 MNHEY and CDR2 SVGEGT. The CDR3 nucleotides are TGTGCCAGCAGTCGCCCAGGAGGGGATATCTCCTACGAGCAGTACGTC. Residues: CASSRPGGDISYEQYV.

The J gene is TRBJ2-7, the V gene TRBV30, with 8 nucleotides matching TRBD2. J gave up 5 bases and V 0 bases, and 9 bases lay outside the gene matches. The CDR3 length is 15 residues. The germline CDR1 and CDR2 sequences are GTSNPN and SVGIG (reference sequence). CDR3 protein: CAWSVPLAGVHEQYV. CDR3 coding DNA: TGTGCCTGGAGTGTACCCCTAGCGGGCGTCCACGAGCAGTACGTC.

The CDR3 DNA follows: TGTGCCAGCAGTCCCGGGACAGCATCCTACGAGCAGTACTTC. Its translation: CASSPGTASYEQYF. The chain links TRBV12-3 or TRBV12-4 to TRBJ2-7, with TRBD1 matching 7 bases. This CDR3 spans 14 amino acids. V shed 5 bases and J 1 base; nucleotides not matched to a gene: 5.